This is a list of T cell receptor beta chains from one sample in a study of T cell responses to AZD1222 COVID-19 vaccine. The repertoire was sequenced with immunoSEQ multiplex PCR; TCRdb's copy has only in-frame clones and lacks some. Of 55,000 to 90,000 clones detected, about four fifths appear once; the ten largest clones hold about 10%. The material was peripheral blood, obtained on day 0 of AZD1222 vaccination. The source is an adult in good health. Each CDR3 is given with its conserved first and last residue. The D gene is left open where the match is weak. The size entry is marked missing in some rows and otherwise reads once, few, many or a size class.

CDR3aa: CASSSGTGGANSPLHF; CDR3nt: TGTGCCAGCAGCTCCGGGACAGGGGGCGCGAATTCACCCCTCCACTTT; j_gene: TRBJ1-6; v_gene: TRBV6-2/TRBV6-3; abundance: NA; len: 16; d_gene: TRBD1
CDR3aa: CASSGQGYGYTF; CDR3nt: TGTGCCAGCAGCGGACAGGGGTATGGCTACACCTTC; j_gene: TRBJ1-2; v_gene: TRBV7-9; abundance: once; len: 12; d_gene: TRBD1
CDR3aa: CASSLEGAKQPQHF; CDR3nt: TGTGCCAGCTCCTTAGAGGGGGCGAAGCAGCCCCAGCATTTT; j_gene: TRBJ1-5; v_gene: TRBV6-5; abundance: NA; len: 14; d_gene: TRBD1
CDR3aa: CASSITGTVTEAFF; CDR3nt: TGTGCCAGTAGTATTACGGGAACGGTCACTGAAGCTTTCTTT; j_gene: TRBJ1-1; v_gene: TRBV19; abundance: NA; len: 14; d_gene: NA
CDR3aa: CASSLAVGQGAPPLHF; CDR3nt: TGTGCCAGCAGCTTAGCTGTCGGACAGGGGGCACCACCCCTCCACTTT; j_gene: TRBJ1-6; v_gene: TRBV7-2; abundance: few; len: 16; d_gene: TRBD1
CDR3aa: CASSPTGSDTQYF; CDR3nt: TGTGCCAGCAGCCCGACGGGGTCGGATACGCAGTATTTT; j_gene: TRBJ2-3; v_gene: TRBV7-3; abundance: NA; len: 13; d_gene: NA
CDR3aa: CASSHTNTEAFF; CDR3nt: TGTGCCAGCAGCCACACCAACACTGAAGCTTTCTTT; j_gene: TRBJ1-1; v_gene: TRBV6-5; abundance: NA; len: 12; d_gene: NA
CDR3aa: CASSQGTGLIYEQYF; CDR3nt: TGTGCCAGCAGCCAAGGGACAGGGCTGATCTACGAGCAGTACTTC; j_gene: TRBJ2-7; v_gene: TRBV3-1/TRBV3-2; abundance: few; len: 15; d_gene: TRBD1
CDR3aa: CASMGVLSEAFF; CDR3nt: TGTGCCAGCATGGGGGTATTAAGTGAAGCTTTCTTT; j_gene: TRBJ1-1; v_gene: TRBV28; abundance: NA; len: 12; d_gene: NA
CDR3aa: CASKGNQPQHF; CDR3nt: TGTGCCAGCAAGGGGAATCAGCCCCAGCATTTT; j_gene: TRBJ1-5; v_gene: TRBV27; abundance: NA; len: 11; d_gene: NA
CDR3aa: CAIRASSTTYEQYF; CDR3nt: TGTGCCATCCGGGCTAGCTCCACGACCTACGAGCAGTACTTC; j_gene: TRBJ2-7; v_gene: TRBV10-3; abundance: NA; len: 14; d_gene: NA
CDR3aa: CASSLGASHNSPLHF; CDR3nt: TGTGCCAGCAGCCTCGGGGCAAGCCATAATTCACCCCTCCACTTT; j_gene: TRBJ1-6; v_gene: TRBV5-6; abundance: NA; len: 15; d_gene: NA
CDR3aa: CASSYPNSPLHF; CDR3nt: TGTGCCAGCAGTTACCCTAATTCACCCCTCCACTTT; j_gene: TRBJ1-6; v_gene: TRBV6-6; abundance: once; len: 12; d_gene: NA
CDR3aa: CASTHGRQGTEAFF; CDR3nt: TGTGCCAGCACCCACGGGAGACAGGGCACTGAAGCTTTCTTT; j_gene: TRBJ1-1; v_gene: TRBV7-8; abundance: few; len: 14; d_gene: TRBD1
CDR3aa: CASSFQGPNTEAFF; CDR3nt: TGTGCCAGCAGCTTTCAGGGGCCCAACACTGAAGCTTTCTTT; j_gene: TRBJ1-1; v_gene: TRBV7-8; abundance: NA; len: 14; d_gene: NA
CDR3aa: CASTPTGGQPQHF; CDR3nt: TGTGCCAGTACCCCTACAGGGGGTCAGCCCCAGCATTTT; j_gene: TRBJ1-5; v_gene: TRBV19; abundance: NA; len: 13; d_gene: TRBD1
CDR3aa: CASSILTGELFF; CDR3nt: TGTGCCAGTAGTATACTGACCGGGGAGCTGTTTTTT; j_gene: TRBJ2-2; v_gene: TRBV19; abundance: NA; len: 12; d_gene: NA
CDR3aa: CASSQAGTAGYGYTF; CDR3nt: TGTGCCAGCAGCCAAGCTGGGACAGCGGGCTATGGCTACACCTTC; j_gene: TRBJ1-2; v_gene: TRBV3-1/TRBV3-2; abundance: NA; len: 15; d_gene: TRBD1
CDR3aa: CASSSQVTSGGSYNEQFF; CDR3nt: TGTGCCAGCAGCTCTCAGGTGACTAGCGGGGGCTCCTACAATGAGCAGTTCTTC; j_gene: TRBJ2-1; v_gene: TRBV7-2; abundance: NA; len: 18; d_gene: TRBD2
CDR3aa: CASSIGLAGGIYEQYF; CDR3nt: TGCGCCAGCAGCATCGGACTAGCGGGGGGCATCTACGAGCAGTACTTC; j_gene: TRBJ2-7; v_gene: TRBV5-1; abundance: NA; len: 16; d_gene: TRBD2
CDR3aa: CASSFLKGLMRELFF; CDR3nt: TGTGCCAGCAGCTTCCTTAAAGGTCTTATGAGGGAGCTGTTTTTT; j_gene: TRBJ2-2; v_gene: TRBV7-8; abundance: NA; len: 15; d_gene: NA
CDR3aa: CASSLGAEKLFF; CDR3nt: TGCGCCAGCAGCCTCGGGGCTGAAAAACTGTTTTTT; j_gene: TRBJ1-4; v_gene: TRBV4-1; abundance: NA; len: 12; d_gene: NA
CDR3aa: CASSLADGPYNEQFF; CDR3nt: TGTGCCAGCAGCTTAGCTGACGGACCCTACAATGAGCAGTTCTTC; j_gene: TRBJ2-1; v_gene: TRBV7-9; abundance: NA; len: 15; d_gene: NA
CDR3aa: CASSQPRDRSSYEQYF; CDR3nt: TGTGCCAGCAGCCAACCCCGGGACAGATCCTCCTACGAGCAGTACTTC; j_gene: TRBJ2-7; v_gene: TRBV3-1/TRBV3-2; abundance: NA; len: 16; d_gene: TRBD1
CDR3aa: CASSLGGSGNTIYF; CDR3nt: TGTGCCAGCAGCTTAGGGGGCTCTGGAAACACCATATATTTT; j_gene: TRBJ1-3; v_gene: TRBV7-9; abundance: NA; len: 14; d_gene: NA
CDR3aa: CASSPPGRTYEQYF; CDR3nt: TGTGCCAGCTCACCCCCGGGACGGACCTACGAGCAGTACTTC; j_gene: TRBJ2-7; v_gene: TRBV18; abundance: NA; len: 14; d_gene: NA
CDR3aa: CASRLWGEETQYF; CDR3nt: TGCGCCAGCAGACTCTGGGGGGAAGAGACCCAGTACTTC; j_gene: TRBJ2-5; v_gene: TRBV5-1; abundance: few; len: 13; d_gene: NA
CDR3aa: CASRQQGPGNTIYF; CDR3nt: TGTGCCAGCAGACAGCAGGGTCCGGGAAACACCATATATTTT; j_gene: TRBJ1-3; v_gene: TRBV3-1/TRBV3-2; abundance: NA; len: 14; d_gene: NA
CDR3aa: CATRVTFNQPQHF; CDR3nt: TGTGCCACCAGGGTAACGTTCAATCAGCCCCAGCATTTT; j_gene: TRBJ1-5; v_gene: TRBV10-3; abundance: once; len: 13; d_gene: NA
CDR3aa: CASSQFADKEALPVEQYF; CDR3nt: TGCGCCAGCAGCCAATTTGCCGACAAAGAGGCGCTCCCGGTCGAGCAGTACTTC; j_gene: TRBJ2-7; v_gene: TRBV4-1; abundance: NA; len: 18; d_gene: NA
CDR3aa: CASSLVLSTDTQYF; CDR3nt: TGTGCCAGCAGCTTGGTACTGAGCACAGATACGCAGTATTTT; j_gene: TRBJ2-3; v_gene: TRBV5-4; abundance: NA; len: 14; d_gene: NA
CDR3aa: CASSDGQGRSNEKLFF; CDR3nt: TGTGCCAGCAGCGATGGACAGGGACGATCTAATGAAAAACTGTTTTTT; j_gene: TRBJ1-4; v_gene: TRBV7-9; abundance: NA; len: 16; d_gene: TRBD1
CDR3aa: CASSEEAQETQYF; CDR3nt: TGCGCCAGCAGTGAGGAGGCCCAAGAGACCCAGTACTTC; j_gene: TRBJ2-5; v_gene: TRBV10-2; abundance: once; len: 13; d_gene: NA
CDR3aa: CASSLGRTLNYGYTF; CDR3nt: TGTGCCAGCAGCTTGGGACGGACTCTTAACTATGGCTACACCTTC; j_gene: TRBJ1-2; v_gene: TRBV5-4; abundance: NA; len: 15; d_gene: NA
CDR3aa: CASPPAKIMNTEAFF; CDR3nt: TGTGCCAGCCCGCCGGCCAAGATAATGAACACTGAAGCTTTCTTT; j_gene: TRBJ1-1; v_gene: TRBV28; abundance: NA; len: 15; d_gene: NA
CDR3aa: CASSVGLRSSYEQYF; CDR3nt: TGTGCCAGCAGTGTAGGACTGAGGAGCTCCTACGAGCAGTACTTC; j_gene: TRBJ2-7; v_gene: TRBV6-9; abundance: few; len: 15; d_gene: NA
CDR3aa: CASSVYGLAEAFF; CDR3nt: TGTGCCAGCAGTGTATACGGTCTCGCTGAAGCTTTCTTT; j_gene: TRBJ1-1; v_gene: TRBV27; abundance: NA; len: 13; d_gene: NA
CDR3aa: CASSFGYVQPQHF; CDR3nt: TGTGCCAGCAGTTTTGGTTACGTGCAGCCCCAGCATTTT; j_gene: TRBJ1-5; v_gene: TRBV6-2/TRBV6-3; abundance: NA; len: 13; d_gene: NA
CDR3aa: CASSHRRGAQHF; CDR3nt: TGTGCCAGCAGCCATCGGCGAGGAGCCCAGCATTTT; j_gene: TRBJ1-5; v_gene: TRBV5-6; abundance: NA; len: 12; d_gene: NA
CDR3aa: CASSQLRGPRWETQYF; CDR3nt: TGTGCCAGCAGCCAACTAAGGGGGCCACGTTGGGAGACCCAGTACTTC; j_gene: TRBJ2-5; v_gene: TRBV3-1/TRBV3-2; abundance: once; len: 16; d_gene: TRBD1
CDR3aa: CASSPPGVDTQYF; CDR3nt: TGTGCCAGCAGTCCCCCAGGGGTCGATACGCAGTATTTT; j_gene: TRBJ2-3; v_gene: TRBV12-3/TRBV12-4; abundance: NA; len: 13; d_gene: NA
CDR3aa: CASSLYGEVDTQYF; CDR3nt: TGTGCCAGCAGCTTGTACGGGGAGGTAGATACGCAGTATTTT; j_gene: TRBJ2-3; v_gene: TRBV5-6; abundance: NA; len: 14; d_gene: NA
CDR3aa: CASRPQGITGELFF; CDR3nt: TGTGCCAGCAGACCTCAGGGGATCACCGGGGAGCTGTTTTTT; j_gene: TRBJ2-2; v_gene: TRBV6-5; abundance: medium-sized; len: 14; d_gene: NA
CDR3aa: CASSRQSNSGNTIYF; CDR3nt: TGTGCCAGCAGCCGACAATCCAATTCCGGAAACACCATATATTTT; j_gene: TRBJ1-3; v_gene: TRBV9; abundance: NA; len: 15; d_gene: NA
CDR3aa: CASSLPSDTDTQYF; CDR3nt: TGTGCCAGCAGCTTGCCGTCAGACACAGATACGCAGTATTTT; j_gene: TRBJ2-3; v_gene: TRBV5-4; abundance: NA; len: 14; d_gene: NA
CDR3aa: CASSDPRPGNQPQHF; CDR3nt: TGTGCCAGCAGTGATCCTCGTCCGGGAAATCAGCCCCAGCATTTT; j_gene: TRBJ1-5; v_gene: TRBV2; abundance: NA; len: 15; d_gene: NA
CDR3aa: CASSVAASGIRGNTIYF; CDR3nt: TGTGCCAGCAGCGTAGCGGCCTCGGGGATAAGGGGAAACACCATATATTTT; j_gene: TRBJ1-3; v_gene: TRBV9; abundance: NA; len: 17; d_gene: NA
CDR3aa: CASSLVRTANEQFF; CDR3nt: TGTGCCAGCAGCTTAGTTCGGACAGCGAATGAGCAGTTCTTC; j_gene: TRBJ2-1; v_gene: TRBV7-8; abundance: NA; len: 14; d_gene: NA
CDR3aa: CASSPWTGVLREQYF; CDR3nt: TGTGCCAGCAGTCCATGGACAGGGGTCCTTCGCGAGCAGTACTTC; j_gene: TRBJ2-7; v_gene: TRBV6-5; abundance: NA; len: 15; d_gene: TRBD1
CDR3aa: CASSQGYGYTF; CDR3nt: TGTGCCAGCAGCCAAGGGTATGGCTACACCTTC; j_gene: TRBJ1-2; v_gene: TRBV3-1/TRBV3-2; abundance: NA; len: 11; d_gene: NA
CDR3aa: CSAKGGDEKLFF; CDR3nt: TGCAGCGCCAAGGGGGGGGATGAAAAACTGTTTTTT; j_gene: TRBJ1-4; v_gene: TRBV29-1; abundance: NA; len: 12; d_gene: NA
CDR3aa: CASSLVGGSSSGNTIYF; CDR3nt: TGTGCCAGCAGCTTAGTTGGGGGTAGCAGCTCTGGAAACACCATATATTTT; j_gene: TRBJ1-3; v_gene: TRBV7-2; abundance: NA; len: 17; d_gene: NA
CDR3aa: CASSLTPAPMNTEAFF; CDR3nt: TGTGCCAGCAGTCTCACGCCGGCTCCTATGAACACTGAAGCTTTCTTT; j_gene: TRBJ1-1; v_gene: TRBV27; abundance: NA; len: 16; d_gene: NA
CDR3aa: CASSVAPEQGMHYGYTF; CDR3nt: TGCGCCAGCAGCGTGGCCCCCGAACAGGGGATGCACTATGGCTACACCTTC; j_gene: TRBJ1-2; v_gene: TRBV5-1; abundance: NA; len: 17; d_gene: TRBD1